The entry below describes one TCR beta chain. The antigen remains undetermined. This sample's time point: baseline, week 1 (first vaccination visit). The treatment was: pre-vaccination baseline after standard-of-care therapy. Each of the donors came in with new WHO grade 3 or 4 astrocytomas that were IDH1-mutant and ATRX-lost. This entry comes from a study of a mutant IDH1 vaccine in newly diagnosed glioma. For the study at large: Previous treatment comprised radiotherapy, temozolomide, or both, mostly both. Study-wide findings and caveats: Top peripheral T cell clonotype shifts appeared unrelated to pseudoprogression. Evidence of vaccine-induced immune responses was documented in 85% to 95% of patients.

The CDR3 is 15 residues long. V trimming: 3 bases; J trimming: 0 bases; junction bases outside the gene matches: 4. Germline V gives CDR1 SGHAT, CDR2 FQNNGV. Libraries were prepared by immunoSEQ multiplex PCR; TCRdb keeps only in-frame clonotypes and omits some of them. This sample has 85,000 to 100,000 clones, with just under 80% found just once. The sequenced sample was PBMCs, obtained from a glioma patient treated with radiotherapy, temozolomide or both. J is TRBJ2-7 and V is TRBV11-2, with TRBD2 matching 8 bases. This sequence was found in a man in his forties with glioma. The DNA for the CDR3 is TGTGCCAGCAGCTTTAGCGGGGCCAACTCCTACGAGCAGTACTTC. Its translation is CASSFSGANSYEQYF.